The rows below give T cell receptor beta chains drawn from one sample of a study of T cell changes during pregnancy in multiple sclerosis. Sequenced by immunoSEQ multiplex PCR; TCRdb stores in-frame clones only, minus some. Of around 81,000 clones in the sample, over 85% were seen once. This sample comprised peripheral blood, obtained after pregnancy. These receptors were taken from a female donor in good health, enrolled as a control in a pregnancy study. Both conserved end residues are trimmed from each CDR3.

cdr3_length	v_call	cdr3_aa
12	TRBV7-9	ASSPLYSNQPQH
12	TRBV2	ASSVEQGDQPQH
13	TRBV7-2	ASSLERGGPETQY
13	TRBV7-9	ASSFFQSDGDTQY
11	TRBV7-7	ASSPGGRTEAF
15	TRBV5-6	ASSFLLAGEWADTQY
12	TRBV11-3	ASSLTPKAGRQF
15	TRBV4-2	ASSQDRGAGGYNEQF
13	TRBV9	ASSVGTGGDTEAF
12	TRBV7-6	ASRRRGRAETQY
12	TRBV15	ATSSEGARDEQF
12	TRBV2	ASRGQSSHQPQH
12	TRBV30	AWRTGAGGNTIY
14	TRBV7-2	ASSPVGLAGGNEQF
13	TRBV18	ASSPGRGENSPLH
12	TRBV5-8	ASSSPGGDTEAF
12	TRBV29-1	SGTGTSGGIEQF
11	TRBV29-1	SVSTGGAYEQY
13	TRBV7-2	ASSSRLAGGHEQY
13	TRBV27	ASSWSAGGEETQY